Listed below are T cell receptor beta chains from one sample, sequenced in a study of T cell changes during pregnancy in multiple sclerosis. The table came from immunoSEQ multiplex PCR; TCRdb's copy has only in-frame clones and leaves some out. This table holds some 80,000 clones, 90% to 95% found once. The specimen comprised peripheral blood, sampled before pregnancy. These receptors all stem from a female donor with multiple sclerosis, enrolled in a pregnancy study. CDR3s include the opening cysteine and the closing phenylalanine or tryptophan. Each record gives: D gene, V gene, clone size, CDR3 length, J gene, CDR3 protein, CDR3 DNA. D genes are given only for firm matches. The listing skips clone size in some rows; elsewhere it reads once, few, many or a size class.

>TRBD2|TRBV9|NA|16|TRBJ2-1
CASSSGGTSGRDEQFF
TGTGCCAGCAGCTCCGGGGGGACTAGCGGGAGAGATGAGCAGTTCTTC
>TRBD1|TRBV10-2|NA|16|TRBJ1-2
CASSGGQGARDYGYTF
TGCGCCAGCAGTGGGGGACAGGGGGCGCGGGACTATGGCTACACCTTC
>TRBD1|TRBV2|NA|16|TRBJ1-2
CASPGGQGARFDGYTF
TGTGCCAGCCCCGGAGGGCAGGGGGCGCGATTTGATGGCTACACCTTC
>NA|TRBV6-1|NA|14|TRBJ2-7
CASKWGRVPYEQYF
TGTGCCAGCAAATGGGGCAGGGTCCCCTACGAGCAGTACTTC
>NA|TRBV28|NA|14|TRBJ1-5
CASSLRGYDQPQHF
TGTGCCAGCAGTTTACGGGGGTACGATCAGCCCCAGCATTTT
>NA|TRBV2|NA|16|TRBJ1-5
CASSEASGYSNQPQHF
TGTGCCAGCAGTGAAGCTTCAGGGTATAGCAATCAGCCCCAGCATTTT
>TRBD2|TRBV7-6|once|15|TRBJ2-7
CASSLASGSSYEQYF
TGTGCCAGCAGCTTAGCTAGCGGGAGCTCCTACGAGCAGTACTTC
>NA|TRBV19|NA|15|TRBJ1-1
CASNVRGGKNTEAFF
TGTGCCAGTAATGTCCGTGGGGGGAAGAACACTGAAGCTTTCTTT
>NA|TRBV28|once|14|TRBJ2-5
CASSLVGGKETQYF
TGTGCCAGCAGTTTAGTTGGAGGCAAAGAGACCCAGTACTTC
>TRBD1|TRBV6-4|NA|15|TRBJ2-2
CASSEGQGNTGELFF
TGTGCCAGCAGTGAAGGACAGGGGAACACCGGGGAGCTGTTTTTT
>TRBD1|TRBV28|once|14|TRBJ2-1
CASSRQGGWNEQFF
TGTGCCAGCAGCAGACAGGGGGGGTGGAATGAGCAGTTCTTC
>TRBD1|TRBV28|once|16|TRBJ2-7
CASSSGTGPLVFGQYF
TGTGCCAGCAGTTCCGGGACAGGGCCTCTGGTGTTTGGGCAGTACTTC
>NA|TRBV19|NA|15|TRBJ1-5
CASSIDSGGNQPQHF
TGTGCCAGTAGTATAGATTCGGGAGGAAATCAGCCCCAGCATTTT
>NA|TRBV12-2|NA|20|TRBJ1-1
CASRSLDRIPGPPTGAEAFF
TGTGCAAGTCGCTCATTAGACCGAATACCGGGACCCCCCACGGGGGCTGAAGCTTTCTTT
>TRBD1|TRBV28|NA|15|TRBJ2-1
CASSSTGGPYNEQFF
TGTGCCAGCAGTTCTACAGGGGGCCCCTACAATGAGCAGTTCTTC
>TRBD2|TRBV28|NA|17|TRBJ2-1
CASSLSTSGRSYNEQFF
TGTGCCAGCAGTTTATCAACTAGCGGGAGATCCTACAATGAGCAGTTCTTC
>NA|TRBV19|NA|12|TRBJ1-5
CASSPPSQPQHF
TGTGCCAGTAGTCCCCCCAGTCAGCCCCAGCATTTT
>NA|TRBV6-8|NA|15|TRBJ2-1
CASSYSEEFYNEQFF
TGTGCCAGCAGTTACTCAGAGGAATTCTACAATGAGCAGTTCTTC
>NA|TRBV27|NA|16|TRBJ1-4
CASSLGFSRTNEKLFF
TGTGCCAGCAGTTTAGGATTCTCTAGAACTAATGAAAAACTGTTTTTT
>TRBD1|TRBV13|NA|14|TRBJ1-2
CASSRDREVGGYTF
TGTGCCAGCAGTCGGGACAGGGAGGTTGGTGGCTACACCTTC
>NA|TRBV27|NA|14|TRBJ1-5
CASSQGYSNQPQHF
TGTGCCAGCAGCCAGGGATATAGCAATCAGCCCCAGCATTTT
>NA|TRBV6-5|NA|12|TRBJ1-3
CASGASGNTIYF
TGTGCCAGCGGGGCCTCTGGAAACACCATATATTTT
>NA|TRBV19|NA|14|TRBJ1-5
CASSPRQAEGPQHF
TGTGCCAGTAGTCCAAGACAGGCTGAAGGGCCCCAGCATTTT
>TRBD2|TRBV7-8|NA|16|TRBJ2-7
CASSPPPGLAGYEQYF
TGTGCCAGCAGCCCCCCACCGGGACTAGCGGGATACGAGCAGTACTTC
>NA|TRBV30|NA|11|TRBJ1-2
CAWKQNYGYTF
TGTGCCTGGAAACAGAACTATGGCTACACCTTC
>TRBD1|TRBV9|NA|15|TRBJ2-7
CASSPLGTGAYEQYF
TGTGCCAGCAGTCCCCTTGGGACAGGGGCCTACGAGCAGTACTTC
>TRBD2|TRBV5-1|NA|15|TRBJ2-7
CASSKGLAGSYEQYF
TGCGCCAGCAGCAAGGGACTAGCGGGATCCTACGAGCAGTACTTC
>NA|TRBV19|NA|14|TRBJ1-1
CASSIYHRNTEAFF
TGTGCCAGTAGTATATATCACAGGAACACTGAAGCTTTCTTT
>NA|TRBV6-5|NA|13|TRBJ2-5
CATQTDSQETQYF
TGTGCCACCCAAACCGACAGCCAAGAGACCCAGTACTTC
>NA|TRBV28|NA|15|TRBJ1-5
CASSLSLGGDQPQHF
TGTGCCAGCAGTTTAAGTCTTGGGGGGGATCAGCCCCAGCATTTT
>TRBD2|TRBV7-2|once|14|TRBJ2-7
CASSISGRGYEQYF
TGTGCCAGCAGCATTAGCGGGAGGGGCTACGAGCAGTACTTC
>NA|TRBV21-1|NA|15|TRBJ1-1
CASSKDGTGDTEAFF
TGTGCCAGCAGCAAAGACGGGACAGGGGACACTGAAGCTTTCTTT
>TRBD2|TRBV11-1|NA|16|TRBJ2-2
CASSLVRGGNTGELFF
TGTGCCAGCAGCTTAGTACGGGGGGGGAACACCGGGGAGCTGTTTTTT
>TRBD2|TRBV4-1|NA|15|TRBJ2-7
CASSRRLAETYEQYF
TGCGCCAGCAGCCGCAGACTAGCGGAAACCTACGAGCAGTACTTC
>NA|TRBV19|NA|13|TRBJ2-3
CASSITGIDTQYF
TGTGCCAGTAGTATCACAGGGATAGATACGCAGTATTTT
>NA|TRBV27|NA|14|TRBJ2-1
CASTVRVSYNEQFF
TGTGCCAGCACTGTGAGGGTCTCCTACAATGAGCAGTTCTTC
>NA|TRBV7-6|NA|16|TRBJ1-2
CASSLESQGLNYGYTF
TGTGCCAGCAGCTTAGAATCTCAGGGACTGAACTATGGCTACACCTTC
>NA|TRBV27|NA|16|TRBJ2-7
CASSLLDQRKGYEQYF
TGTGCCAGCAGTTTACTAGACCAGCGGAAGGGCTACGAGCAGTACTTC
>TRBD1|TRBV18|few|17|TRBJ1-2
CASSPPLGDRTNYGYTF
TGTGCCAGCTCACCACCATTGGGGGACAGGACCAACTATGGCTACACCTTC
>NA|TRBV28|once|14|TRBJ2-3
CASSGGLKVDTQYF
TGTGCCAGCAGTGGCGGGTTGAAGGTAGATACGCAGTATTTT
>NA|TRBV28|NA|11|TRBJ1-5
CASSPIGTQHF
TGTGCCAGCAGTCCCATCGGGACCCAGCATTTT
>TRBD1|TRBV5-3|NA|16|TRBJ1-5
CARSLPDRAQSQPQHF
TGTGCCAGAAGCTTGCCGGACAGGGCCCAAAGTCAGCCCCAGCATTTT
>TRBD2|TRBV7-8|NA|17|TRBJ2-1
CASSGGLAGGSYNEQFF
TGTGCCAGCAGCGGCGGACTAGCGGGAGGCTCCTACAATGAGCAGTTCTTC
>TRBD2|TRBV7-3|NA|16|TRBJ2-1
CASSSLGGGRANEQFF
TGTGCCAGCAGCTCCTTAGGGGGCGGGAGGGCCAATGAGCAGTTCTTC
>TRBD1|TRBV28|NA|17|TRBJ2-7
CASSKLGQELLVYEQYF
TGTGCCAGCAGTAAACTTGGACAGGAACTTCTAGTTTACGAGCAGTACTTC
>TRBD2|TRBV7-2|NA|18|TRBJ2-3
CASSLATGLAGVTDTQYF
TGTGCCAGCAGCTTAGCGACGGGACTAGCGGGGGTCACAGATACGCAGTATTTT
>NA|TRBV28|NA|17|TRBJ2-1
CASSLWSRTASYNEQFF
TGTGCCAGCAGTTTATGGTCCCGGACAGCTTCCTACAATGAGCAGTTCTTC
>TRBD2|TRBV28|NA|11|TRBJ2-7
CATRGVPEQYF
TGTGCCACCCGGGGGGTCCCCGAGCAGTACTTC
>NA|TRBV19|few|13|TRBJ1-1
CASSKAGRTEAFF
TGTGCCAGTAGTAAGGCAGGTCGGACTGAAGCTTTCTTT
>NA|TRBV30|NA|13|TRBJ1-2
CAWSVNSGYGYTF
TGTGCCTGGAGTGTAAACTCGGGCTATGGCTACACCTTC
>NA|TRBV10-3|NA|15|TRBJ2-7
CAISESRQGGDEQYF
TGTGCCATCAGTGAGTCGCGACAGGGAGGCGACGAGCAGTACTTC
>NA|TRBV6-5|NA|14|TRBJ2-2
CASSWGQNTGELFF
TGTGCCAGCAGTTGGGGACAGAACACCGGGGAGCTGTTTTTT